This T cell receptor beta chain came from a study of blood T cells in healthy people across ages. At the level of the study: Capture via template switching afforded approximately one barcoded beta molecule per two T cells. Broader study findings: TCR beta diversity was tightly associated with the proportion of naive T cells.

A second roughly 6 to 11 cycle PCR used barcoded and J-beta primers. Each CDR3 protein is one row after TCRdb ran MiXCR on the 5' RACE reads. Of 650,000 to 1,000,000 distinct CDR3 sequences listed, roughly 40% are singletons. Trimming took off 0 bases at V and 0 bases at J, with 8 bases between the two ends. This CDR3 region has 15 residues. Looked up from germline, CDR1 is KGHSH and CDR2 is LQKENI. On this clonotype itself: Its antigen is undetermined.

Sequenced input: blood. This chain connects TRBV18 to TRBJ1-1; D not resolved. The clonotype was recovered from a man between 18 and 35 years old in good health. The CDR3 region is CASSPPERLNTEAFF. CDR3 nucleotide sequence: TGTGCCAGCTCACCACCGGAACGATTGAACACTGAAGCTTTCTTT. The full variable domain, its missing parts supplied by reference TRBV18 and TRBJ1-1, is NAGVMQNPRHLVRRRGQEARLRCSPMKGHSHVYWYRQLPEEGLKFMVYLQKENIIDESGMPKERFSAEFPKEGPSILRIQQVVRGDSAAYFCASSPPERLNTEAFFGQGTRLTVV.